Listed here is a single T cell receptor (beta chain). This sample is part of a study of blood T cell repertoires in COVID-19. Clones were read by immunoSEQ multiplex PCR, and TCRdb kept only the in-frame ones, dropping some. The sample holds some 250,000 clones, over 75% seen once. Deletions cut 4 bases from V and 6 bases from J, with 9 bases between. Germline-derived CDR1 and CDR2 are LGHDT and YNNKEL (reference sequence). This CDR3 is built from 13 residues. The study assigned cohorts using participant-reported clinical history. Sequenced: PBMCs or T cells enriched from blood (not recorded which). The V call is TRBV3-1 (or the pseudogene TRBV3-2), the J call TRBJ2-2, with a weak D call TRBD1 (6 bases). The receptor's source is a woman in her fifties or sixties who had recovered from COVID-19. As DNA, the CDR3 is TGTGCCAGCAGCCGCCGACAGGCCGGGGAGCTGTTTTTT. Translated, it gives CASSRRQAGELFF.